This T cell receptor beta chain derives from a study of shared clonotypes between healthy human individuals. In the naive CD8 group, cells lacked CD45RO and were positively selected for CCR7, so terminally differentiated effector memory CD45RA+ cells were left out. This CDR3 region has 14 residues. Trimming at V came to 2 bases and at J to 15 bases, leaving 8 bases not matched to a gene. Germline CDR1 MGHRA, CDR2 YSYEKL. Clones were sequenced by immunoSEQ multiplex PCR, and TCRdb holds only the in-frame ones, with some missing. The data hold 550,000 to 650,000 clones, with approximately 96% observed a single time.

The chain uses TRBV4-1 and TRBJ2-1; 12 bases match TRBD2. The TCR originated in a woman in her 30s in good health. The sample comprised naive CD8+ T cells sorted from blood. The DNA for the CDR3 is TGCGCCAGCAGCCAATTTCCTAGCGGGAGGGCACCGTTCTTC. This encodes CASSQFPSGRAPFF.